This note documents a single TCR beta chain sequence. This sample was taken from a study of shared clonotypes between healthy human individuals. On the study more broadly: Per-donor plates numbered three CD4 naive, three CD4 memory, two CD8 naive and one CD8 memory.

Libraries were prepared by immunoSEQ multiplex PCR; TCRdb keeps only in-frame clonotypes and omits some of them. This sample has around 1,900,000 clones, with 85% to 95% found just once. The ends lost 8 bases at V and 1 base at J; junction bases unmatched: 3. Per the germline V gene, CDR1 is MNHEY and CDR2 is SVGAGI. The CDR3 is 13 residues long. Terminally differentiated effector memory CD45RA+ cells were excluded by CCR7 positive selection of CD45RO-negative cells. The sequence came from a man between 18 and 35 years old in good health. Some clones in this sample may be carry-over from other donors' samples. V is TRBV6-5 and J is TRBJ2-7; TRBD1 matches at 9 bases. Sequencing was performed on naive CD8+ T cells from PBMCs. The CDR3 region has the DNA TGTGCCAGCGGGACAGGGAGGTCCTACGAGCAGTACTTC. The encoded protein is CASGTGRSYEQYF.